This note documents a single T cell receptor (beta chain) sequence. This entry comes from a study of shared clonotypes between healthy human individuals. Across the study: Aged 18 to 49, the donors were two women and three men.

The CDR3 is 13 residues long. V dropped 10 bases and J dropped 3 bases, with 15 bases sitting between them. Per germline, CDR1 SGHRS and CDR2 YFSETQ. Libraries were prepared by immunoSEQ multiplex PCR; TCRdb keeps only in-frame clonotypes and omits some of them. The data hold hundreds of thousands of clones, with over 65% observed a single time. This clonotype was sampled from a woman in her thirties in good health. Sequencing was done on a sample of memory CD4+ T cells sorted from blood. Noted subset: CD45RA-negative fraction. The J gene is TRBJ2-3, the V gene TRBV5-1; D perhaps matches TRBD1 (6 bases). The CDR3: CAAKLDSTDTQYF. The DNA for the CDR3 is TGCGCCGCAAAACTGGACAGTACAGATACGCAGTATTTT.